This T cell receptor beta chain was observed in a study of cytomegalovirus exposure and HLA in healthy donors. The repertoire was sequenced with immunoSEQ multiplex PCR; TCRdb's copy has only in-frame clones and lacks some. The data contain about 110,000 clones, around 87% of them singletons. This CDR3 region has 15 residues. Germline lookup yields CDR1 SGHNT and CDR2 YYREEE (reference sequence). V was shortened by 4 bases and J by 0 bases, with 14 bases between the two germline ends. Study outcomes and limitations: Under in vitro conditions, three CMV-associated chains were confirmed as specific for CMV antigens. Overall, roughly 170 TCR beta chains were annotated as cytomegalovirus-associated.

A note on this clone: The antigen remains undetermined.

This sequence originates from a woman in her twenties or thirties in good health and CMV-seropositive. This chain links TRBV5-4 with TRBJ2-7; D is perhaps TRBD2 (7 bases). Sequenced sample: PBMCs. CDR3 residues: CASSQYREGSYEQYF. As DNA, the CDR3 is TGTGCCAGCAGCCAATACAGGGAGGGCTCCTACGAGCAGTACTTC. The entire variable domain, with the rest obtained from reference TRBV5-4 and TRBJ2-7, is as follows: ETGVTQSPTHLIKTRGQQVTLRCSSQSGHNTVSWYQQALGQGPQFIFQYYREEENGRGNFPPRFSGLQFPNYSSELNVNALELDDSALYLCASSQYREGSYEQYFGPGTRLTVT.